This T cell receptor (beta chain) was profiled in a study of blood T cell repertoires in COVID-19. Trimming took 1 base from V and 7 from J, leaving 8 bases between them. CDR1 SGDLS and CDR2 YYNGEE come from the germline V gene. This CDR3 region has 12 residues. The table came from immunoSEQ multiplex PCR; TCRdb's copy has only in-frame clones and leaves some out. The table records about 210,000 clones, approximately 82% of them present only once. The clonotype comes from a woman aged 40 to 50 with acute or convalescent COVID-19. The chain carries TRBV9 and TRBJ1-2, with D unclear. The sequencing input was peripheral blood. CDR3 protein: CASSVSSFGYTF. In nucleotides, the CDR3 is TGTGCCAGCAGCGTATCCTCGTTTGGCTACACCTTC.